This TCR beta chain was documented in a study of T cells in tuberculosis. Findings and caveats of the study: Low-affinity CD1B-GMM tetramer-binding T cells may have been missed.

Cells were sorted from thawed PBMC rested overnight and stained with GMM-loaded CD1B tetramer, viability dye and anti-CD3. CD1B tetramers were loaded with Rhodococcus equi-derived C32 glucose monomycolate. From each donor, roughly 100,000 tetramer-negative cells were sorted. TCR-alpha and TCR-beta chains were sequenced unpaired. The table came from immunoSEQ multiplex PCR; TCRdb's copy has only in-frame clones and leaves some out. Here the sample spans 88,000 or so clones, approximately 90% being singletons. The clonotype originates from an adult woman with latent tuberculosis. The source material was CD1b-GMM tetramer-negative cells sorted from PBMCs.

The CDR3 spells CASSPLDRGTDTQYF. CDR3 coding DNA: TGTGCCAGCAGCCCGTTAGACAGGGGCACAGATACGCAGTATTTT. V usage is TRBV14 and J usage is TRBJ2-3, with 7 positions matching TRBD1. Germline V gene lookup returns CDR1 SGHDN and CDR2 FVKESK. The CDR3 has 15 amino acids. Germline trimming cut 4 bases from V and 1 base from J; bases unmatched to any gene: 5.